What follows are 26 T cell receptor beta chains derived from one specimen sequenced in a study of tumor-infiltrating lymphocytes in primary liver carcinoma. Investigators took RNA and DNA out together from about 20-30 mg of unsorted bulk tissue. cDNA specific to TCR beta was made from 450 to 500 ng of total RNA, with a constant-region primer employed for priming. It was through three nested multiplex PCR rounds of slightly modified ARM-PCR that TCR beta libraries arose. Primers for the first two PCR rounds were TRBV1-TRBV30 forward primers and a C-beta reverse primer (around 10 cycles per round). TCRdb re-called the multiplex PCR reads with MiXCR, one entry per CDR3 protein. In the table there are some 95,000 distinct CDR3 sequences, just under 70% of which are singletons. The sequenced material came from tumor-adjacent normal liver tissue. These receptors were taken from a man aged 40-55 years with primary liver carcinoma and hepatitis B virus infection.

The V call is TRBV28, the J call TRBJ2-3, with unresolved D. TRBJ1-5 explains the end of the DNA better; the J call may be wrong. The CDR3 is 18 residues long. CDR1 and CDR2 (germline): MDHEN, SYDVKM. The CDR3 sequence: CASSKWAGEALSTDTQHF. DNA of the CDR3: TGTGCCAGCAGTAAATGGGCGGGAGAGGCCCTGAGCACAGATACGCAGCATTTT.

Comments on this clonotype: Sequence at one end of the junction differs from germline and may be a read error. The V gene is TRBV6-5, the J gene TRBJ1-6; unclear D gene. The CDR3 is 12 residues long. CDR1 and CDR2 from the germline V gene are MNHEY and SVGAGI. This CDR3 is CASNFMNSPLHF. In nucleotides, the CDR3 is TGTGCCAGCAATTTCATGAATTCACCTCTCCACTTT.

This clonotype occurred a few times. A much more abundant neighbour one base away suggests this may be a read error. The rearrangement links TRBV6-5 to TRBJ2-7; the D gene is possibly TRBD2 (6 bases). Germline CDR1 MNHEY, CDR2 SVGAGI. The V and J ends lost 7 bases and 0 bases respectively, with 13 bases between them. This CDR3 is 14 amino acids long. The CDR3 nucleotides are TGTGCCAGCATACGGGACGGGGGCTCCTACGAGCAGTACTTC. The encoded protein is CASIRDGGSYEQYF.

The V and J genes are TRBV12-3 or TRBV12-4 and TRBJ2-7; a weak D match, TRBD2 (7 bases). Between the trimmed V and J ends, which lost 9 bases and 10 bases, there was a span of 22 bases. CDR3 length: 13 residues. CDR3 sequence reads: CAREARGARDQYF. For the CDR3, the DNA is TGTGCCAGAGAGGCCCGGGGGGCTCGTGATCAGTACTTC.

As for this clonotype: The junction differs from germline at one of its ends, possibly a read error. The chain recombines TRBV28 with TRBJ2-7; D is ambiguous. The CDR3 has 11 amino acids. CDR1 is MDHEN, CDR2 SYDVKM, per germline. The CDR3 here is CVGSKIYEQYF. DNA of the CDR3: TGTGTCGGCAGCAAAATCTACGAGCAGTATTTC. The full variable domain, in which reference TRBV28 and TRBJ2-7 provide the parts outside the CDR3, is DVKVTQSSRYLVKRTGEKVFLECVQDMDHENMFWYRQDPGLGLRLIYFSYDVKMKEKGDIPEGYSVSREKKERFSLILESASTNQTSMYLCVGSKIYEQYFGPGTRLTVT.

Regarding this clonotype: Likely a read error: the CDR3 ends without its conserved phenylalanine or tryptophan. This chain joins TRBV12-3 or TRBV12-4 and TRBJ2-5; D is tentatively TRBD1 or TRBD2 (5 bases each). The J call is in doubt because the DNA end fits TRBJ2-7 better. This CDR3 spans 14 amino acids. In DNA form, the CDR3 reads TGTACCAGCAGTTCTCGGGCTGGGGGCTACGAGCAGTACTAC. Protein: CTSSSRAGGYEQYY.

To note about this clonotype: With a much larger clone just one base away, this may be a read error. The chain couples TRBV29-1 to TRBJ2-5; a possible D gene is TRBD1 (6 bases). The CDR3 runs 15 residues. V gave up 1 base and J gave up 6 bases, with 18 bases separating them. Germline V CDR1 and CDR2: SQVTM, ANQGSEA. The CDR3 reads CSVEGPAPGVKTQYF. The CDR3 region has the DNA TGCAGCGTTGAAGGACCAGCGCCAGGGGTAAAGACCCAGTACTTC.

To note about this clonotype: Since a much larger clone is just one base distant, this may be a read error. The V gene is TRBV7-8, the J gene TRBJ1-3; D ambiguous. The CDR3 covers 14 residues. Trimming removed 5 bases from V and 1 base from J, with 9 bases in between. The germline V gene has CDR1 SGHVS and CDR2 FQNEAQ. The CDR3 DNA reads TGTGCCAGCAGCCCGCTGAAGTCTGGAAACACCATATATTTT. Translation gives CASSPLKSGNTIYF. Supplemented by reference TRBV7-8 and TRBJ1-3, the full variable domain reads GAGVSQSPRYKVAKRGQDVALRCDPISGHVSLFWYQQALGQGPEFLTYFQNEAQLDKSGLPSDRFFAERPEGSVSTLKIQRTQQEDSAVYLCASSPLKSGNTIYFGEGSWLTVV.

The chain carries TRBV7-9 and TRBJ2-7; TRBD1 is a possible D gene (6 bases). The CDR3 consists of 16 residues. Per germline, CDR1 SEHNR and CDR2 FQNEAQ (reference sequence). V dropped 5 bases and J dropped 2 bases, with 19 bases sitting between them. The CDR3 here is CASSPPELGQTYEQYF. In DNA, the CDR3 is TGTGCCAGCAGCCCTCCGGAGCTCGGACAGACCTACGAGCAGTACTTC.

The chain has TRBV5-1 and TRBJ2-7; TRBD1 agrees at 7 bases. This CDR3 contains 14 residues. Germline V lookup: CDR1 SGHRS, CDR2 YFSETQ. V was clipped by 3 bases and J by 5 bases; unmatched bases: 8. The CDR3 DNA reads as TGCGCCAGCAGCTCAATGACAGGGATCGACGAGCAGTACTTC. It is translated as CASSSMTGIDEQYF.

Regarding this clonotype: At one boundary the junction diverges from the germline segment, which might be a read error. V and J are TRBV7-9 and TRBJ2-1; 9 bases align to TRBD2. This CDR3 contains 14 residues. Looked up from germline, CDR1 is SEHNR and CDR2 is FQNEAQ (reference sequence). CDR3 bases: TGTGCTAGCAGCTTTGCGGGAGGGTCAAGTGAGCAGTTCTTC. Translating it yields CASSFAGGSSEQFF.

This clonotype was recorded a few times. The rearrangement links TRBV10-1 to TRBJ1-1, with 8 bases matching TRBD1. V lost 3 bases and J lost 11; bases outside the gene matches: 5. CDR1 is WNHNN, CDR2 SYGVQD, per germline (reference sequence). This CDR3 contains 12 residues. CDR3 sequence (DNA): TGCGCCAGCAGTGATGGACAGGGAGATGCTTTCTTT. This codes for CASSDGQGDAFF.

In its sample, this clonotype was seen a few times. This may come from a read error, since a much larger clone is one base off. The CDR3 DNA reads TGCAGCGTCACGGGACGGTTCCATGAGACCCAGTACTTC. Translating it yields CSVTGRFHETQYF. The chain couples TRBV29-1 to TRBJ2-5, with D perhaps TRBD1 or TRBD2 (5 bases each). Germline lookup yields CDR1 SQVTM and CDR2 ANQGSEA. This CDR3 spans 13 amino acids. V lost 6 bases and J 5 bases, leaving 16 bases between the germline ends.

This rearrangement joins TRBV28 to TRBJ1-5; D possibly corresponds to TRBD1 (6 bases). CDR3 length: 11 residues. The V and J ends lost 10 bases and 5 bases respectively, with 9 bases between them. Per the germline V gene, CDR1 is MDHEN and CDR2 is SYDVKM. The CDR3 region is CATEGDQPQHF. Written as DNA, the CDR3 is TGTGCCACGGAGGGGGATCAGCCCCAGCATTTT.

In regard to this clonotype: At one end the junction does not follow the germline gene, possibly because of a read error. The V and J genes are TRBV10-3 and TRBJ2-3, with 7 bases matching TRBD2. Germline values: CDR1 ENHRY, CDR2 SYGVKD. There are 17 residues in the CDR3. The CDR3 reads CAVSGSSGTNGRDTQYF. In DNA form, the CDR3 reads TGTGCCGTCAGTGGTTCTTCCGGGACTAACGGGAGAGATACGCAGTATTTT.

Points on this clonotype: A read error is likely, as this CDR3 ends without the conserved phenylalanine or tryptophan. The rearrangement uses TRBV6-5 and TRBJ1-5; TRBD1 matches 12 bases. Germline CDR1 reads MNHEY; CDR2 reads SVGAGI. The CDR3 has 15 amino acids. The CDR3 region has the DNA TGTGCCAACAGGGGACAGGGGGCGAGCAATCAGTCCCAGCATCTT. Its translation: CANRGQGASNQSQHL.

This clonotype was seen just once. At one of its ends the junction is not consistent with the germline gene, which may arise from a read error. This sequence joins TRBV29-1 and TRBJ2-3; 9 bases are a match to TRBD1. CDR3 length: 13 residues. CDR1 is SQVTM and CDR2 is ANQGSEA in the germline V gene. As DNA, the CDR3 is TGTAGCGCTAAGACAGGGGGTACAGATACGCAGTATTTT. Its protein is CSAKTGGTDTQYF.

The rearrangement uses TRBV29-1 and TRBJ2-7, with TRBD2 identical over 10 bases. This CDR3 has 13 residues. In germline, CDR1 is SQVTM, CDR2 ANQGSEA. DNA of the CDR3: TGCAGTTTAAGCACTAGCGGGAAGGGCGAGCAGTACTTC. Its protein is CSLSTSGKGEQYF.

Comments on this clonotype: Germline and junction disagree at one end, which may indicate a read error. CDR3: CAGSLGVPYNELFF. The CDR3, as DNA: TGTGCCGGCAGCTTAGGAGTTCCCTACAACGAGCTGTTCTTC. The J gene is TRBJ2-1, the V gene TRBV11-2; D gene ambiguous. This CDR3 is built from 14 residues. Germline loops: CDR1 SGHAT, CDR2 FQNNGV.

As for this clonotype: This may stem from a read error, because a much larger clone lies one nucleotide away. The chain links TRBV10-3 to TRBJ2-5; D is uncertain. The CDR3 totals 13 residues. Between the trimmed V and J ends, which lost 3 bases and 4 bases, there was a span of 9 bases. Germline CDR1 and CDR2: ENHRY and SYGVKD. The CDR3 here is CAISELVSETQYF. Written as DNA, the CDR3 is TGTGCCATCAGTGAATTGGTCTCAGAGACCCAGTACTTC.

The chain recombines TRBV5-1 with TRBJ2-7; 7 bases fit TRBD2. This CDR3 is built from 14 residues. The trim removed 0 bases at V and 6 bases at J, leaving 6 bases unmatched. Germline V CDR1 and CDR2: SGHRS, YFSETQ. CDR3 region: CASSLEAGLCEQYF. CDR3 nucleotide sequence: TGCGCCAGCAGCTTGGAAGCGGGGCTGTGCGAGCAGTACTTC.

The chain combines TRBV20-1 with TRBJ2-5; the D gene is possibly TRBD2 (5 bases). V was cut by 0 bases and J by 5 bases, with 16 bases left in between. Germline-derived CDR1 and CDR2 are DFQATT and SNEGSKA (reference sequence). CDR3 length: 15 amino acids. The CDR3 DNA sequence: TGCAGTGCTAGAGATGGACTGAGGGCAGACGAGACCCAGTACTTC. Translating gives CSARDGLRADETQYF.

The CDR3 here is CASSLVPVSSCEQYF. In nucleotides, the CDR3 is TGTGCCAGCAGCTTAGTACCTGTCAGCTCTTGCGAGCAGTACTTC. The chain joins TRBV11-2 to TRBJ2-7; D unclear. This CDR3 has 15 residues. Germline assignment: CDR1 SGHAT and CDR2 FQNNGV. Trimming removed 1 base at V and 6 bases at J, with 16 bases between. The entire variable domain, with the rest obtained from reference TRBV11-2 and TRBJ2-7, is as follows: EAGVAQSPRYKIIEKRQSVAFWCNPISGHATLYWYQQILGQGPKLLIQFQNNGVVDDSQLPKDRFSAERLKGVDSTLKIQPAKLEDSAVYLCASSLVPVSSCEQYFGPGTRLTVT.

As for this clonotype: A much larger clone differs by one base, so this may be a read error. The conserved final phenylalanine or tryptophan is absent from the CDR3, which likely points to a read error. The chain combines TRBV12-3 or TRBV12-4 with TRBJ2-3, with TRBD1 as a possible D gene (6 bases). CDR3 size: 16 residues. Trimming left V 4 bases short and J 1 base short, with 15 bases between. Here the CDR3 reads CASSSPTGYGTDTQYC. CDR3 in DNA: TGTGCCAGCAGTTCGCCCACAGGGTATGGCACAGATACGCAGTATTGT.

Ten or more counts support this clonotype. The chain recombines TRBV7-9 with TRBJ2-3; a possible D gene is TRBD2 (5 bases). The CDR3 covers 13 residues. Germline V gives CDR1 SEHNR, CDR2 FQNEAQ (reference sequence). V was trimmed by 1 base and J by 6 bases, leaving 8 bases between them. In DNA, the CDR3 is TGTGCCAGCAGCTTAGGAGTAGCGGATACGCAGTATTTT. Protein sequence: CASSLGVADTQYF.

Note on this clonotype: A junction boundary mismatches the germline segment, possibly from a read error. The chain recombines TRBV11-2 with TRBJ2-5; tentative D call: TRBD1 (6 bases). Germline loops: CDR1 SGHAT, CDR2 FQNNGV. This CDR3 spans 16 amino acids. This CDR3 is CVSSLGLAGDGETQYF. CDR3 bases: TGTGTCAGCAGCTTAGGCCTGGCAGGGGACGGAGAGACCCAGTACTTC.